Below, 7 T cell receptor beta chains from the same sample are listed, as sequenced in a study of esophageal squamous cell carcinoma tumors. PCR used a TCR alpha or TCR beta constant-region primer with a P20EA primer, then nested PCR with CA2 or CB2. A polyT18-containing BSL-18E primer started reverse transcription before unbiased adaptor ligation RT-PCR amplified the TCR genes. MiXCR was run by TCRdb on the 5' RACE reads, yielding one entry per CDR3 protein. This sample has some 1,000 distinct CDR3 sequences, with around an eighth found just once. The sample consisted of tumor tissue. These TCRs come from a man aged 45 to 85 with esophageal squamous cell carcinoma.

By sample share, this clonotype is hyperexpanded. This chain connects TRBV27 to TRBJ2-2; D not certain. V lost 2 bases and J 8 bases, leaving 9 bases between the germline ends. There are 13 residues in the CDR3. Per germline, CDR1 MNHEY and CDR2 SMNVEV (reference sequence). In nucleotides, the CDR3 is TGTGCCAGCAGTTTAGGATCTTCAGGGGAGCTGTTTTTT. It yields the protein CASSLGSSGELFF.

By its share, this clonotype is medium-sized (0.01 to 0.1%). The chain uses TRBV20-1 and TRBJ2-1, with D unclear. CDR1 and CDR2 (germline): DFQATT, SNEGSKA (reference sequence). The CDR3 length is 10 residues. V was shortened by 6 bases and J by 12 bases, with 12 bases between the two germline ends. For the CDR3, the DNA is TGCAGTGCCATCGGATTCTGGCAGTTCTTC. It specifies CSAIGFWQFF.

This clonotype is medium-sized (0.01 to 0.1%). This chain links TRBV7-6 with TRBJ2-1; 9 nucleotides align to TRBD2. Germline V gene data show CDR1 as SGHVS and CDR2 as FNYEAQ. V was clipped by 4 bases and J by 7 bases; unmatched bases: 11. This CDR3 has 16 residues. The CDR3 coding sequence is TGTGCCAGCAGCTCCAATCTGGTAGCGGGGGCAAATGAGCAGTTCTTC. It codes for CASSSNLVAGANEQFF. Drawing the rest from reference TRBV7-6 and TRBJ2-1, the complete variable domain is GAGVSQSPRYKVTKRGQDVALRCDPISGHVSLYWYRQALGQGPEFLTYFNYEAQQDKSGLPNDRFSAERPEGSISTLTIQRTEQRDSAMYRCASSSNLVAGANEQFFGPGTRLTVL.

Sample share makes this clonotype medium-sized (0.01 to 0.1%). The chain carries TRBV28 and TRBJ2-1; 12 positions agree with TRBD2. This CDR3 is built from 15 residues. Germline V gene data show CDR1 as MDHEN and CDR2 as SYDVKM. V lost 6 bases to trimming and J lost 9 bases; unmatched junction nucleotides: 9. CDR3 amino acids: CASRPGTSGLFEQFF. Written as DNA, the CDR3 is TGTGCCAGCAGGCCCGGGACTAGCGGGTTGTTTGAGCAGTTCTTC.

This clonotype is labeled as large. The rearrangement links TRBV20-1 to TRBJ2-1, with 9 bases fitting TRBD2. V lost 5 bases to trimming and J lost 3 bases; unmatched junction nucleotides: 8. The CDR3 extends over 15 amino acids. Germline CDR1 DFQATT, CDR2 SNEGSKA (reference sequence). CDR3 nucleotide sequence: TGCAGTGCTCCCTGGGGTAGCGGGGGCTACAATGAGCAGTTCTTC. It translates to CSAPWGSGGYNEQFF.

In regard to this clonotype: A clone one base away is much larger, so this may be a read error. The chain recombines TRBV27 with TRBJ1-4; the D gene is possibly TRBD1 (6 bases). CDR3 length: 14 residues. Germline CDR1 MNHEY, CDR2 SMNVEV (reference sequence). CDR3 protein: CTSSIQGPNEKRFF. CDR3 sequence (DNA): TGTACCAGCAGTATTCAGGGGCCTAATGAAAAACGGTTTTTT.

To note about this clonotype: A much larger clonotype is one base distant, so this may be a read error. The genes are TRBV28 and TRBJ2-5; no definite D call. CDR1 and CDR2 from the germline V gene are MDHEN and SYDVKM. V was shortened by 8 bases and J by 0 bases, with 7 bases between the two germline ends. The CDR3 runs to 12 residues. The CDR3 DNA follows: TGTGCCAGCGGCCGGTACCAAGAGACCCAGTACTTC. Translated, it gives CASGRYQETQYF.